This T cell receptor (beta chain) was obtained from a study of OX40 agonist ivuxolimab in advanced cancers. Study as a whole: Averaging about 60 years in age, with a range of about 23 to 85, the cohort was 65% to 85% male.

The table lists this clone with a few counts. Its specificity is not known. Blood got drawn at baseline, again on cycle 4 day 1, and then on cycle 7 day 1. The length of the CDR3 is 12 residues. The V gene lost 6 bases and the J gene lost 8 bases, with 13 bases spanning the gap. Germline V gives CDR1 MNHEY, CDR2 SMNVEV (reference sequence). Here immunoSEQ multiplex PCR was the method, and the copy in TCRdb shows in-frame clones only, minus some. The table has around 100,000 clones, about 96% seen once. Study results and caveats: Mean expanded clone counts were higher in CD8+ than CD4+ T cells. Some nonresponders additionally presented with little normalized T-cell clonal expansion.

The TCR comes from an adult with an advanced solid tumor such as melanoma, head and neck, liver or kidney cancer. V gene TRBV27 combines with J gene TRBJ1-2; TRBD1 might be the D (6 bases). Sample: CD4+ or CD8+ T cells sorted from blood, taken in a trial of the OX40 agonist ivuxolimab. The DNA for the CDR3 is TGTGCCAGCAGGGGGGGCGCGGGAGGCTACACCTTC. Its translation is CASRGGAGGYTF.